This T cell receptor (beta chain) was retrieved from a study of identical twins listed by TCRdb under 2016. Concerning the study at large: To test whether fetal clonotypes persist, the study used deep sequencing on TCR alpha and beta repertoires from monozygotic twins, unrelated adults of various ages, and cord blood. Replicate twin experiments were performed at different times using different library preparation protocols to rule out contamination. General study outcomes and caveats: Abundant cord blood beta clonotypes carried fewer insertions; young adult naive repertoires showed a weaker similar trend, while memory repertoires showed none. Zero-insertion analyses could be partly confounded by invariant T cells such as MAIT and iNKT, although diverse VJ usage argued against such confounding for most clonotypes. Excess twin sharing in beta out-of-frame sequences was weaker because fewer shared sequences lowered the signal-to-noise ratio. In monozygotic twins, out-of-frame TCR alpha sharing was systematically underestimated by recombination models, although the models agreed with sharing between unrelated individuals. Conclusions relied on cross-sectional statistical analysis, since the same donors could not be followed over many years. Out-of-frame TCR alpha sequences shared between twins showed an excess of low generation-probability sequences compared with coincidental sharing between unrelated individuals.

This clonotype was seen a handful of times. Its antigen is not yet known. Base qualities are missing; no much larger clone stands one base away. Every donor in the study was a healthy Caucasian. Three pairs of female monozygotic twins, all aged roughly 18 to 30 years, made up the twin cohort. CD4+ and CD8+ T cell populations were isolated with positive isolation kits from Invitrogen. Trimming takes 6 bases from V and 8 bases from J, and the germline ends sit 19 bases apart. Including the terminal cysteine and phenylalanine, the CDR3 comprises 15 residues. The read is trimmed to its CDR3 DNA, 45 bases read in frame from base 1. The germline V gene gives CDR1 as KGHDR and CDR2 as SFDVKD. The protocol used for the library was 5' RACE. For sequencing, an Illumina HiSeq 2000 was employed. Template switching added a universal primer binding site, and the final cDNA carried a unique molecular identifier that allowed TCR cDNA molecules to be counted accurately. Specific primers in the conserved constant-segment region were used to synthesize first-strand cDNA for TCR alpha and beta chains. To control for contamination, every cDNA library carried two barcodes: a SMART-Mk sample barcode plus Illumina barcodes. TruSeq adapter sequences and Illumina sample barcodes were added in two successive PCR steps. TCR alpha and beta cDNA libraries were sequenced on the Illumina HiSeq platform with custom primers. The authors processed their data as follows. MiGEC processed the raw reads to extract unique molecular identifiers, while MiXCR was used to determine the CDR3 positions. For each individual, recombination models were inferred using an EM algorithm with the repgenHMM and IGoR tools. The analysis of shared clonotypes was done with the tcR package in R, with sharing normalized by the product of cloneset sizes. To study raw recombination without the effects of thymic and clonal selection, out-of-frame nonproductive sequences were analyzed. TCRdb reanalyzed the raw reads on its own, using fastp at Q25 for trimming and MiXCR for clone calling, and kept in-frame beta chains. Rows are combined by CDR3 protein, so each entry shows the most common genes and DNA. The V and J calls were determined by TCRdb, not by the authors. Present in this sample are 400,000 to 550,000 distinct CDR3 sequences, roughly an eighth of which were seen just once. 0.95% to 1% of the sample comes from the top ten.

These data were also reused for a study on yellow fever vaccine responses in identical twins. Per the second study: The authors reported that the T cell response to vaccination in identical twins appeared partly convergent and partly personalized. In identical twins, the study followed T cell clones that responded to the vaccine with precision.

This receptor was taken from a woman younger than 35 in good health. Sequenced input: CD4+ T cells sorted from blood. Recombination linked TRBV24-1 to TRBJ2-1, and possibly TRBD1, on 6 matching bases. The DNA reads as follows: TGTGCCACCAGTAACCGGGACACGCTGGGCGATGAGCAGTTCTTC. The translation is CATSNRDTLGDEQFF.